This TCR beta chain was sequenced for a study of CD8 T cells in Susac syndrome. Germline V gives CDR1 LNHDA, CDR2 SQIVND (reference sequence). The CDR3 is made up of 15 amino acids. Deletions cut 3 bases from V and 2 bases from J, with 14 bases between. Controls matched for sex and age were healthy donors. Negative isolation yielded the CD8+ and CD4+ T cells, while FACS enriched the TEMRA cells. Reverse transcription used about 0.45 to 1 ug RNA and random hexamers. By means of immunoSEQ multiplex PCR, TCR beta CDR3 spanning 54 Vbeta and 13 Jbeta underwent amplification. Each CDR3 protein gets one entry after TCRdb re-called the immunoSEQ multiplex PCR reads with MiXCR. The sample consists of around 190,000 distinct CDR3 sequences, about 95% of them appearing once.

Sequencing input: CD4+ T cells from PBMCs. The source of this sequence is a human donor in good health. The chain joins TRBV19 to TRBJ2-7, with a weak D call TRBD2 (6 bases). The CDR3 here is CASSMGLIHTYEQYF. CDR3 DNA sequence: TGTGCCAGTAGTATGGGACTTATACACACCTACGAGCAGTACTTC.